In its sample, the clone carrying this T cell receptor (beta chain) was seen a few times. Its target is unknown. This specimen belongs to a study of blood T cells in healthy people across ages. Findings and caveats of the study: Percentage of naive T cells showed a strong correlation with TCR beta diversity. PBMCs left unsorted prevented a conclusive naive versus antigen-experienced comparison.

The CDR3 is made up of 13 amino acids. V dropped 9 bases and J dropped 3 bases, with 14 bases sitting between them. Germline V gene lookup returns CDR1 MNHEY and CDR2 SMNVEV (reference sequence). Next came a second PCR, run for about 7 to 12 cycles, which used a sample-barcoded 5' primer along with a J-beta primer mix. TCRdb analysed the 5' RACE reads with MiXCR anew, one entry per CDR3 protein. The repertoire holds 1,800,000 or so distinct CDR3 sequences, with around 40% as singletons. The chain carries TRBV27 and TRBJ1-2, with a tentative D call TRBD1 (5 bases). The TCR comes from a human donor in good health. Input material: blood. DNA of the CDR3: TGTGCCAGTACCGGGGCGGGGTACTATGGCTACACCTTC. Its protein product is CASTGAGYYGYTF.